The 28 T cell receptor beta chains presented below share a single source sample, sequenced in a study of blood T cell repertoires in COVID-19. Assay: immunoSEQ multiplex PCR; the TCRdb copy retains only in-frame clones and omits some. This table holds under 200,000 clones, about 76% found once. The specimen sequenced was peripheral blood. All receptors derive from a woman aged 40 to 55 with COVID-19, enrolled during active disease.

The V and J genes are TRBV7-9 and TRBJ1-1; 9 bases align to TRBD1. Unmatched junction bases numbered 12, after V lost 4 bases and J lost 9 bases. Germline loops: CDR1 SEHNR, CDR2 FQNEAQ (reference sequence). The CDR3 has 15 amino acids. The CDR3 loop is CASSWPTGGSRQAFF. CDR3 in DNA: TGTGCCAGCAGCTGGCCGACAGGGGGGTCCAGGCAAGCTTTCTTT. Full variable domain (remainder filled in from reference TRBV7-9 and TRBJ1-1): DTGVSQNPRHKITKRGQNVTFRCDPISEHNRLYWYRQTLGQGPEFLTYFQNEAQLEKSRLLSDRFSAERPKGSFSTLEIQRTEQGDSAMYLCASSWPTGGSRQAFFGQGTRLTVV.

The gene calls are TRBV6-2 or TRBV6-3 and TRBJ1-6; 9 bases are shared with TRBD1. J lost 10 bases, V lost 4 bases, and 11 bases had no gene match. The CDR3 runs 16 residues. The germline V gene encodes CDR1 MNHEY and CDR2 SVGEGT. CDR3 bases: TGTGCCAGCAGTTCGGGACAGGGTATTAAGAACTCACCCCTCCACTTT. It encodes CASSSGQGIKNSPLHF.

The genes are TRBV7-2 and TRBJ1-2, with unresolved D. CDR3 size: 15 residues. The V gene lost 2 bases and the J gene lost 5 bases, with 15 bases spanning the gap. The V gene's germline CDR1 is SGHTA and CDR2 FQGNSA. CDR3 residues: CASSLQSGEPYGYTF. Here the CDR3 DNA reads TGTGCCAGCAGCTTACAGTCCGGGGAACCATATGGCTACACCTTC.

The J gene is TRBJ1-6, the V gene TRBV6-5; no definite D call. The CDR3 runs to 15 residues. Trimming took off 6 bases at V and 10 bases at J, with 19 bases between the two ends. Germline V gene sequence: CDR1 MNHEY, CDR2 SVGAGI. CDR3 nucleotides: TGTGCCAGCAGACTCGGGAGCCACGCATACTCACCCCTCCACTTT. Translation: CASRLGSHAYSPLHF.

This clone was found once. The J gene is TRBJ1-3, the V gene TRBV7-9; D uncertain. V was trimmed by 1 base and J by 2 bases, leaving 9 bases between them. The CDR3 is 15 amino acids. Germline V gene lookup returns CDR1 SEHNR and CDR2 FQNEAQ (reference sequence). In DNA, the CDR3 is TGTGCCAGCAGCTTAGGAGCGGGTGCTGGAAACACCATATATTTT. This gives the protein CASSLGAGAGNTIYF.

V gene TRBV6-4 combines with J gene TRBJ1-2; 7 bases match TRBD1. V shed 6 bases and J 8 bases; nucleotides not matched to a gene: 6. This CDR3 has 12 amino acids. CDR1 is MRHNA and CDR2 is SNTAGT in the germline V gene. The CDR3, as DNA: TGTGCCAGCAGGGGGGACAGCGGGGGCTACACCTTC. Residues: CASRGDSGGYTF.

The chain recombines TRBV5-8 with TRBJ2-5; 11 bases line up with TRBD1. The CDR3 is 16 residues long. Looked up from germline, CDR1 is SGHTS and CDR2 is YDEGEE. After removal of 4 bases from V and 0 bases from J, the junction contained 5 bases not matched to a gene. The CDR3 loop reads CASSRGDRGNQETQYF. The DNA of the CDR3 is TGTGCCAGCAGCCGCGGGGACAGGGGGAACCAAGAGACCCAGTACTTC.

This chain joins TRBV7-8 and TRBJ1-1, with D perhaps matching TRBD1 (5 bases). The CDR3 contains 13 residues. Germline V gene data show CDR1 as SGHVS and CDR2 as FQNEAQ. Trimming pared 5 bases from V and 2 bases from J, leaving 9 bases between. CDR3 protein: CASSQQANTEAFF. The CDR3 DNA reads TGTGCCAGCAGCCAACAGGCTAACACTGAAGCTTTCTTT.

The chain carries TRBV10-2 and TRBJ1-2, with 11 nucleotides matching TRBD1. The CDR3 consists of 15 residues. The V and J ends lost 3 bases and 6 bases, in that order; junction bases with no gene match: 6. Germline V gene lookup returns CDR1 WSHSY and CDR2 SAAADI. CDR3 DNA: TGCGCCAGCAGTGATAGGACAGGGGGCGAGCATGGCTACACCTTC. As protein: CASSDRTGGEHGYTF.

The chain links TRBV11-2 to TRBJ2-1; maybe TRBD2 (6 bases). The length of the CDR3 is 14 residues. From germline, CDR1 is SGHAT and CDR2 FQNNGV. The V end was cut by 6 bases, the J end by 7 bases, with 16 bases between. The CDR3 DNA reads as TGTGCCAGCAGTTCCAGCGGGTACTTGAATGAGCAGTTCTTC. Translated: CASSSSGYLNEQFF. The full variable domain, its missing parts supplied by reference TRBV11-2 and TRBJ2-1, is EAGVAQSPRYKIIEKRQSVAFWCNPISGHATLYWYQQILGQGPKLLIQFQNNGVVDDSQLPKDRFSAERLKGVDSTLKIQPAKLEDSAVYLCASSSSGYLNEQFFGPGTRLTVL.

The chain carries TRBV3-1 (or the pseudogene TRBV3-2) and TRBJ1-5; no clear D. The CDR3 extends over 14 amino acids. V was cut by 4 bases and J by 2 bases, with 9 bases left in between. The germline CDR1 and CDR2 sequences are LGHDT and YNNKEL (reference sequence). CDR3 sequence reads: CASSRPGGNQPQHF. The CDR3 DNA reads as TGTGCCAGCAGCCGCCCCGGGGGCAATCAGCCCCAGCATTTT.

Comment on this clone: At one end, the junction sequence differs from germline, possibly due to a read error. The chain carries TRBV18 and TRBJ2-6; D is possibly TRBD1 (5 bases). The CDR3 contains 16 residues. Germline-derived CDR1 and CDR2 are KGHSH and LQKENI. For the CDR3, the DNA is TGTGCCAGCTCCCCACAAAGGGGAACTGGGGCCAACGTCCTGACTTTC. It encodes CASSPQRGTGANVLTF.

This clone came up once. This chain connects TRBV6-5 to TRBJ1-1; 9 bases align to TRBD1. Looked up from germline, CDR1 is MNHEY and CDR2 is SVGAGI. The CDR3 runs 15 residues. V was clipped by 2 bases and J by 2 bases; unmatched bases: 3. The chain's CDR3 is CASSYGTGLNTEAFF. The CDR3 coding sequence is TGTGCCAGCAGTTACGGGACAGGGTTAAACACTGAAGCTTTCTTT.

DNA for the CDR3: TGCAGCGTGTGCCCGGACAGCCATTCACCCCTCCACTTT. Amino acids: CSVCPDSHSPLHF. The chain links TRBV29-1 to TRBJ1-6; D is possibly TRBD1 (6 bases). From germline, CDR1 is SQVTM and CDR2 ANQGSEA. Trimming removed 6 bases at V and 8 bases at J, with 14 bases between. The CDR3 extends over 13 amino acids. The full variable domain, in which reference TRBV29-1 and TRBJ1-6 provide the parts outside the CDR3, is SAVISQKPSRDICQRGTSLTIQCQVDSQVTMMFWYRQQPGQSLTLIATANQGSEATYESGFVIDKFPISRPNLTFSTLTVSNMSPEDSSIYLCSVCPDSHSPLHFGNGTRLTVT.

The rearrangement joins TRBV7-9 to TRBJ2-3, with D maybe TRBD2 (5 bases). Germline loops: CDR1 SEHNR, CDR2 FQNEAQ (reference sequence). Trimming took 2 bases from V and 0 from J, leaving 9 bases between them. The CDR3 has 15 amino acids. In nucleotides, the CDR3 is TGTGCCAGCAGCTTATTAACGGGAAGCACAGATACGCAGTATTTT. It codes for CASSLLTGSTDTQYF. Using reference TRBV7-9 and TRBJ2-3 for the parts outside the CDR3, the full variable domain is DTGVSQNPRHKITKRGQNVTFRCDPISEHNRLYWYRQTLGQGPEFLTYFQNEAQLEKSRLLSDRFSAERPKGSFSTLEIQRTEQGDSAMYLCASSLLTGSTDTQYFGPGTRLTVL.

The chain is built from TRBV4-3 and TRBJ1-1; D is perhaps TRBD1 (6 bases). The CDR3 has 16 amino acids. Germline values: CDR1 LGHNA, CDR2 YSLEER. Trimming removed 0 bases from V and 3 bases from J, with 14 bases in between. CDR3 in amino acids: CASSQETGWAHTEAFF. CDR3 DNA: TGCGCCAGCAGCCAAGAGACAGGCTGGGCCCACACTGAAGCTTTCTTT.

DNA of the CDR3: TGCGCCAGCAGCTTGGAGGGGCGACCCTCTGGAAACACCATATATTTT. Amino acids: CASSLEGRPSGNTIYF. The chain joins TRBV5-1 to TRBJ1-3, with a possible D match to TRBD1 (5 bases). From germline, CDR1 is SGHRS and CDR2 YFSETQ. V shed 0 bases and J shed 0 bases, with 10 bases lying between them. The CDR3 loop spans 16 amino acids.

The rearrangement joins TRBV10-1 to TRBJ2-1; D is uncertain. Germline V gene data show CDR1 as WNHNN and CDR2 as SYGVQD (reference sequence). Trimming cost V 1 base and J 10 bases, with 8 bases left between them. This CDR3 spans 12 amino acids. The CDR3 protein is CASSELSSEQFF. The CDR3 DNA reads TGCGCCAGCAGTGAGTTATCGTCCGAGCAGTTCTTC.

V usage is TRBV3-1 (or the pseudogene TRBV3-2) and J usage is TRBJ1-3, with no clear D. This CDR3 contains 17 residues. Germline V CDR1 and CDR2: LGHDT, YNNKEL (reference sequence). V shed 0 bases and J shed 0 bases, with 12 bases lying between them. CDR3 protein: CASSQDPGVTSGNTIYF. The DNA of the CDR3 is TGTGCCAGCAGCCAAGATCCCGGGGTGACCTCTGGAAACACCATATATTTT.

The chain carries TRBV6-1 and TRBJ1-1, with 8 bases aligning to TRBD1. CDR1 and CDR2 from the germline V gene are MNHNS and SASEGT. This CDR3 is built from 14 residues. With 2 bases clipped from V and 4 bases from J, the junction kept 3 bases outside the gene matches. The CDR3 region is CASSEQGAGTEAFF. CDR3 bases: TGTGCCAGCAGTGAACAGGGGGCGGGCACTGAAGCTTTCTTT.

The CDR3: CASSIEEGANYGYTF. CDR3 bases: TGTGCCAGTAGTATAGAAGAGGGGGCGAACTATGGCTACACCTTC. J is TRBJ1-2 and V is TRBV19, with 7 bases lining up with TRBD1. J was trimmed by 2 bases and V by 0 bases; bases with no gene match: 3. CDR1 LNHDA and CDR2 SQIVND come from the germline V gene (reference sequence). The CDR3 contains 15 residues.

This clone showed up just a few times. The chain uses TRBV30 and TRBJ2-2; 7 nucleotides align to TRBD2. Germline CDR1 reads GTSNPN; CDR2 reads SVGIG (reference sequence). The CDR3 is 16 residues long. V gave up 3 bases and J gave up 4 bases; unmatched junction bases: 11. The CDR3 protein is CAWREDGRAVTGELFF. The CDR3 nucleotides read TGTGCCTGGAGGGAGGATGGGAGGGCCGTCACCGGGGAGCTGTTTTTT.

The chain employs TRBV7-9 and TRBJ1-1; 9 bases map to TRBD1. Germline V gene data show CDR1 as SEHNR and CDR2 as FQNEAQ (reference sequence). The V segment lost 3 bases and the J segment 5 bases; nucleotides outside the gene matches: 4. This CDR3 is built from 14 residues. CDR3 residues: CASSLGQGKTEAFF. The CDR3 nucleotides read TGTGCCAGCAGCTTGGGACAGGGTAAAACTGAAGCTTTCTTT.

The V call is TRBV24-1, the J call TRBJ2-1; D is unclear. Germline-derived CDR1 and CDR2 are KGHDR and SFDVKD. V gave up 4 bases and J gave up 0 bases, with 12 bases separating them. This CDR3 region has 16 residues. CDR3 residues: CATSEAGSNSYNEQFF. In DNA form, the CDR3 reads TGTGCCACCAGTGAGGCCGGGTCGAACTCCTACAATGAGCAGTTCTTC.

The CDR3 DNA reads as TGTGCCAGCAGCCGGGCAGGAGGGGGCAACGAGCAGTACTTC. It specifies CASSRAGGGNEQYF. V and J are TRBV5-4 and TRBJ2-7, with D maybe TRBD1 (7 bases). The V end lost 4 bases, the J end lost 5 bases, and 16 bases lay between the germline ends. The CDR3 runs to 14 residues. CDR1 and CDR2 (germline): SGHNT, YYREEE (reference sequence).

CDR3 DNA sequence: TGCGCCAGCAGCCAAGTTTTTACTCTGAGGGACACCATATATTTT. It specifies CASSQVFTLRDTIYF. V usage is TRBV4-1 and J usage is TRBJ1-3, with D unclear. V dropped 1 base and J dropped 8 bases, with 15 bases sitting between them. The CDR3 extends over 15 amino acids. Germline CDR1 is MGHRA and CDR2 is YSYEKL.

This clone occurred once. The V and J genes are TRBV6-7 and TRBJ1-5; 7 bases fit TRBD1. TRBV6-7 carries the ORF label, with uncertain function. V shed 7 bases and J 6 bases; nucleotides not matched to a gene: 6. There are 13 residues in the CDR3. As DNA, the CDR3 is TGTGCCAGCAAAGGGGGCGAATGTCAGCCCCAGCATTTT. It specifies CASKGGECQPQHF.

V gene TRBV7-6 combines with J gene TRBJ1-4; D unresolved. CDR3 length: 14 amino acids. Germline V gene sequence: CDR1 SGHVS, CDR2 FNYEAQ. The ends were cut back, 5 bases at V and 3 bases at J, with 10 bases in the middle. The CDR3, as DNA: TGTGCCAGCAGCCCCAGCGAGTCTAATGAAAAACTGTTTTTT. Its protein product is CASSPSESNEKLFF.